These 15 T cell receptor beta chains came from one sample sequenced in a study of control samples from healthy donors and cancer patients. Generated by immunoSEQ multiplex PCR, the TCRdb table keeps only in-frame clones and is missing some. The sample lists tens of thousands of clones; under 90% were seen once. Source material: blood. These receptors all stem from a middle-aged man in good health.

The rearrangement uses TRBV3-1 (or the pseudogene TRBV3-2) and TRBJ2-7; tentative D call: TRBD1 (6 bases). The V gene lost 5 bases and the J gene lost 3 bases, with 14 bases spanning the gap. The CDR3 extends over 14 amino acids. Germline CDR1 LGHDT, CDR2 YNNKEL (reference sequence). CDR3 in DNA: TGTGCCAGCAGCTTCGGACAGTCGGGCTACGAGCAGTACTTC. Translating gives CASSFGQSGYEQYF.

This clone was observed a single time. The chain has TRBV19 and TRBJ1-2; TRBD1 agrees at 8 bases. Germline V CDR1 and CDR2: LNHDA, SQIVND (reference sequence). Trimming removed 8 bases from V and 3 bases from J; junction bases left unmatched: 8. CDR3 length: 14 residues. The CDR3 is CASLRTGFYYGYTF. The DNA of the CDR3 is TGTGCCAGTCTCCGGACAGGGTTTTACTATGGCTACACCTTC.

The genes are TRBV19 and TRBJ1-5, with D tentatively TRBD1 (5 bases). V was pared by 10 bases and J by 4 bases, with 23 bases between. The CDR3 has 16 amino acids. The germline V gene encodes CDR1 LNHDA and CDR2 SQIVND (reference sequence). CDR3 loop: CATQTGQRGPNQPQHF. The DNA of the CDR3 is TGTGCCACTCAAACGGGGCAGCGCGGCCCAAATCAGCCCCAGCATTTT.

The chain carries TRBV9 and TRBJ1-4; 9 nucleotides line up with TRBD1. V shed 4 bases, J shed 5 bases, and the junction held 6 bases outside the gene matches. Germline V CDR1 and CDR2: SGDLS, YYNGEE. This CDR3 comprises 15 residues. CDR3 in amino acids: CASSPRTGENEKLFF. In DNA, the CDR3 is TGTGCCAGCAGCCCCCGGACAGGGGAGAATGAAAAACTGTTTTTT.

The CDR3 DNA is TGCGCCAGCAGCCGCGTGGGGGGTGGCACTGAAGCTTTCTTT. It encodes CASSRVGGGTEAFF. The V call is TRBV5-1, the J call TRBJ1-1; tentatively, D is TRBD1 (5 bases). The CDR3 is 14 amino acids. Germline values: CDR1 SGHRS, CDR2 YFSETQ. Deletions cut 4 bases from V and 4 bases from J, with 14 bases between.

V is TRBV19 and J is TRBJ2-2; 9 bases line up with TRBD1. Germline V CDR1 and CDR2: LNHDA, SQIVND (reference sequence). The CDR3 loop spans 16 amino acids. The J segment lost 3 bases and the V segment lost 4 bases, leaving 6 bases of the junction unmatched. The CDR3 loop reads CASSKRRTGDTGELFF. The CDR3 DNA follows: TGTGCCAGTAGTAAACGCCGGACAGGGGACACCGGGGAGCTGTTTTTT. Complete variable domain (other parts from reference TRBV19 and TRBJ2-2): DGGITQSPKYLFRKEGQNVTLSCEQNLNHDAMYWYRQDPGQGLRLIYYSQIVNDFQKGDIAEGYSVSREKKESFPLTVTSAQKNPTAFYLCASSKRRTGDTGELFFGEGSRLTVL.

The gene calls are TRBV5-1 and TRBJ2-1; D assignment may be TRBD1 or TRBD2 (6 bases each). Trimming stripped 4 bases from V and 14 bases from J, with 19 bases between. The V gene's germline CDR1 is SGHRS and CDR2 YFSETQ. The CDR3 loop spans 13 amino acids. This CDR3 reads CASSPANRGAKFF. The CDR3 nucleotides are TGCGCCAGCAGCCCGGCAAATAGGGGGGCGAAGTTCTTC.

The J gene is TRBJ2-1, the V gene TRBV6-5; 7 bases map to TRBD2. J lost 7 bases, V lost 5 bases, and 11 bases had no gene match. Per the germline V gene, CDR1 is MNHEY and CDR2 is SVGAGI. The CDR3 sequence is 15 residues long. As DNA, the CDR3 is TGTGCCAGCAGTACCACGGGGGGACCTTCGAATGAGCAGTTCTTC. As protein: CASSTTGGPSNEQFF.

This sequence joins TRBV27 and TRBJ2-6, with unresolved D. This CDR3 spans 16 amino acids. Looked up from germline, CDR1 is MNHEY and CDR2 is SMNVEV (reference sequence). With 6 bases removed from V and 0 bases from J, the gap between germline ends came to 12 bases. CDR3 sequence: CASRTLGHSGANVLTF. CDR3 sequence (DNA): TGTGCCAGCAGAACCTTAGGTCACTCTGGGGCCAACGTCCTGACTTTC.

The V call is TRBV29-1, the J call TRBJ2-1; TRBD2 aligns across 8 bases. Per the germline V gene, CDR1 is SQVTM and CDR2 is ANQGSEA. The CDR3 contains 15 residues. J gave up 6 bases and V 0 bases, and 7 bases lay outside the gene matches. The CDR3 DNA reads TGCAGCGTTGAAGATCAGTCCGGGAGGGCCAATGAGCAGTTCTTC. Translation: CSVEDQSGRANEQFF.

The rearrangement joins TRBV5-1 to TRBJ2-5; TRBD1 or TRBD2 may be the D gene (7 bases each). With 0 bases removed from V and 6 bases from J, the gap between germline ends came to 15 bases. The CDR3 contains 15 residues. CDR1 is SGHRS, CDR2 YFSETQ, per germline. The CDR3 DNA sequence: TGCGCCAGCAGCTTGGCAGACAGGGAGGGAAAGACCCAGTACTTC. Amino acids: CASSLADREGKTQYF.

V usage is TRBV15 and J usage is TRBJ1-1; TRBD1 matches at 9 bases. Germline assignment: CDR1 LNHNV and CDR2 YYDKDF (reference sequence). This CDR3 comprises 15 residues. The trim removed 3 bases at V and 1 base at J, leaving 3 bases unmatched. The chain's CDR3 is CATSRTGGENTEAFF. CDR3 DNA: TGTGCCACCAGCAGGACAGGGGGAGAGAACACTGAAGCTTTCTTT.

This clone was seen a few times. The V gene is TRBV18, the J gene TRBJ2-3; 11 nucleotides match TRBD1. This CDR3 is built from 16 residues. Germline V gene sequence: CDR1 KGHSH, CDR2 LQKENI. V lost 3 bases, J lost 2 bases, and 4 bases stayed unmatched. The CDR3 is CASSPRTGGHTDTQYF. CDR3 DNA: TGTGCCAGCTCACCCCGGACAGGGGGCCACACAGATACGCAGTATTTT. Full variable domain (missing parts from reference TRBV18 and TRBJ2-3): NAGVMQNPRHLVRRRGQEARLRCSPMKGHSHVYWYRQLPEEGLKFMVYLQKENIIDESGMPKERFSAEFPKEGPSILRIQQVVRGDSAAYFCASSPRTGGHTDTQYFGPGTRLTVL.

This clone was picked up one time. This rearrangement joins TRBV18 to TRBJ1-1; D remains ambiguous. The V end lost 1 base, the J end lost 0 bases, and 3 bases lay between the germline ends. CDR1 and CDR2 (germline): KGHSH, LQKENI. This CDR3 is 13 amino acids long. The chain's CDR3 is CASSPRVNTEAFF. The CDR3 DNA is TGTGCCAGCTCACCACGAGTGAACACTGAAGCTTTCTTT. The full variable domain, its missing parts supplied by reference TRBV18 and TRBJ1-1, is NAGVMQNPRHLVRRRGQEARLRCSPMKGHSHVYWYRQLPEEGLKFMVYLQKENIIDESGMPKERFSAEFPKEGPSILRIQQVVRGDSAAYFCASSPRVNTEAFFGQGTRLTVV.

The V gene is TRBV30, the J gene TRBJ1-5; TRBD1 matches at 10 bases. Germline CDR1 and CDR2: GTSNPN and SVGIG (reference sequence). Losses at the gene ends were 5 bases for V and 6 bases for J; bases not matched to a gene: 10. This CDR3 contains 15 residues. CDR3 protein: CAWGSGQGVTQPQHF. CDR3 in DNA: TGTGCCTGGGGATCCGGACAGGGGGTTACTCAGCCCCAGCATTTT.